In its sample, the clone carrying this TCR beta chain was seen once. As yet, its antigen is unknown. The data stem from a study of OX40 agonist ivuxolimab in advanced cancers. At the level of the study: Patients achieving partial responses numbered three: one hepatocellular carcinoma case and two cutaneous melanoma cases. Study-wide results and limits: Fewer expanded clones were found on average in CD4+ than in CD8+ T cells. Still undetermined is the antigen specificity of the expanded peripheral T cells.

Patients with autoimmune history or systemic immunosuppression were excluded. The assay was immunoSEQ multiplex PCR, and TCRdb's table has in-frame clones only and misses some. The table shows about 49,000 clones, with 75% to 90% occurring only once. The TCR comes from an adult with an advanced solid tumor such as melanoma, head and neck, liver or kidney cancer. The source was CD4+ or CD8+ T cells sorted from blood, collected in a trial of the OX40 agonist ivuxolimab.

Here the CDR3 DNA reads TGCGCCAGCAGCTTGGTTTCCGGGATTGAGCAGTTCTTC. It yields the protein CASSLVSGIEQFF. The gene calls are TRBV5-1 and TRBJ2-1, with TRBD2 as a possible D gene (5 bases). V shed 0 bases and J shed 9 bases, with 10 bases lying between them. Per germline, CDR1 SGHRS and CDR2 YFSETQ. The CDR3 is 13 amino acids.